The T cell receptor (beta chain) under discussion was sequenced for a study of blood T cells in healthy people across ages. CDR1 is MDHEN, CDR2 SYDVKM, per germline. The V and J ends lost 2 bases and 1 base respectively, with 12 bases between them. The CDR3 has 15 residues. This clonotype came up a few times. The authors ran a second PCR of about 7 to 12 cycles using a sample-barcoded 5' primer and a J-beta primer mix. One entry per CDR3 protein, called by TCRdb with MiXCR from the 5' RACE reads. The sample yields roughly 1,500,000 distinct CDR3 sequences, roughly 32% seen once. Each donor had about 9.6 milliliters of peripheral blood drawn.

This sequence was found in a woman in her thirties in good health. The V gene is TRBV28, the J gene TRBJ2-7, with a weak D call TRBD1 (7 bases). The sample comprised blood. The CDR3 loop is CASSLSRGTSYEQYF. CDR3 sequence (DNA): TGTGCCAGCAGTTTAAGCAGGGGGACTTCCTACGAGCAGTACTTC.